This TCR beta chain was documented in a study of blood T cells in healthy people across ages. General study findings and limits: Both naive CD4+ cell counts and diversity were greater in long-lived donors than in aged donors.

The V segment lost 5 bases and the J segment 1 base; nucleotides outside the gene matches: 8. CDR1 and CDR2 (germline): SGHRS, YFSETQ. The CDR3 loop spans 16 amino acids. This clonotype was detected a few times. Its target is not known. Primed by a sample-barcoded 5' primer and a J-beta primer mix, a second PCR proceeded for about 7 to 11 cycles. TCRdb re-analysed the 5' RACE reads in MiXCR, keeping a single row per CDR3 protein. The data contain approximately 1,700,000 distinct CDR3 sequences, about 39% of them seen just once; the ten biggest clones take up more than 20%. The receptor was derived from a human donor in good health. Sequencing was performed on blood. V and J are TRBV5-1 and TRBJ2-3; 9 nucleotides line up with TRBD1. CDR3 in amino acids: CASSQQGAYGTDTQYF. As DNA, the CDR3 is TGCGCCAGCAGTCAACAGGGGGCTTATGGCACAGATACGCAGTATTTT.